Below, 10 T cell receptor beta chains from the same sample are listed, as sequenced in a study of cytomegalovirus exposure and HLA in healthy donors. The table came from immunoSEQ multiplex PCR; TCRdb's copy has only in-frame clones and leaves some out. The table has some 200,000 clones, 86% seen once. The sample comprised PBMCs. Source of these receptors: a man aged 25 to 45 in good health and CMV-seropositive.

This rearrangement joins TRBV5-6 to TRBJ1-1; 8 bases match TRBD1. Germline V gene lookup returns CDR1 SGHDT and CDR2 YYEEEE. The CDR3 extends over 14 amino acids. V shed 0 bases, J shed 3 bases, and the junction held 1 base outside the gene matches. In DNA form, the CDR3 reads TGTGCCAGCAGCTTGGGGGACAGGTACACTGAAGCTTTCTTT. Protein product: CASSLGDRYTEAFF.

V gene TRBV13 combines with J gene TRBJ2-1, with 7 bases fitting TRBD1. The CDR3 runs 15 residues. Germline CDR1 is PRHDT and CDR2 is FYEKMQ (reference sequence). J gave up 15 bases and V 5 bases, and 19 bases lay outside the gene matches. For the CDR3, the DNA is TGTGCCAGCAGCAAATCTAGGCTTAGGGACAGCAAATGGTTCTTC. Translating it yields CASSKSRLRDSKWFF.

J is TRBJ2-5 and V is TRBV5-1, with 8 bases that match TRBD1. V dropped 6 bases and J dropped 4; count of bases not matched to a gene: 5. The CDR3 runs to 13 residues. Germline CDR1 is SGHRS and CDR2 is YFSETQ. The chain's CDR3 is CASNPGGAETQYF. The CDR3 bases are TGCGCCAGCAACCCAGGGGGCGCAGAGACCCAGTACTTC.

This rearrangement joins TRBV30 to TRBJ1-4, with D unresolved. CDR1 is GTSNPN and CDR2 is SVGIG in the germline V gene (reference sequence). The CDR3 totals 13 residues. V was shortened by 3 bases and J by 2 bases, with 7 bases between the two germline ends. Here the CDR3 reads CAWSPFTNEKLFF. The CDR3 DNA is TGTGCCTGGAGCCCCTTCACTAATGAAAAACTGTTTTTT.

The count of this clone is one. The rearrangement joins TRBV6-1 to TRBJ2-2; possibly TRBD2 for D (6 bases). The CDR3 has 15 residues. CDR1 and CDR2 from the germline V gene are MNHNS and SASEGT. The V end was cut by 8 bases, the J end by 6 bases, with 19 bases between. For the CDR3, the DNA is TGTGCCAGCCTCCGGGAGAGGTTGTCAGCCGGGGAGCTGTTTTTT. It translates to CASLRERLSAGELFF.

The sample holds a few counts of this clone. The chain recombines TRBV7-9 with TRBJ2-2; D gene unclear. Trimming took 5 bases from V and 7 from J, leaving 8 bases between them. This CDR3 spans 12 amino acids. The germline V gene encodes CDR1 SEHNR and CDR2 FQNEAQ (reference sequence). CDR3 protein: CASSKLHGELFF. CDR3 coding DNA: TGTGCCAGCAGCAAGCTACACGGGGAGCTGTTTTTT. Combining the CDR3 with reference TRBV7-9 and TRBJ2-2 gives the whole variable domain DTGVSQNPRHKITKRGQNVTFRCDPISEHNRLYWYRQTLGQGPEFLTYFQNEAQLEKSRLLSDRFSAERPKGSFSTLEIQRTEQGDSAMYLCASSKLHGELFFGEGSRLTVL.

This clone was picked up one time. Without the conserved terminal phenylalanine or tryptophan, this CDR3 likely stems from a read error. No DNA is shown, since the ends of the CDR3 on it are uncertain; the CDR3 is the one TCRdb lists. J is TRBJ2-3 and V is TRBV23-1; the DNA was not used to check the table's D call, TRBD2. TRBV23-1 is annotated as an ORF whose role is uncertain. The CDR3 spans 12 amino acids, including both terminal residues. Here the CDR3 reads CASRGLALGPPR.

Here the CDR3 DNA reads TGCGCCAGCAGCCAAGTAATCGCAAAATCCTACGAGCAGTACTTC. Its translation: CASSQVIAKSYEQYF. This sequence joins TRBV4-1 and TRBJ2-7; D remains ambiguous. Germline lookup yields CDR1 MGHRA and CDR2 YSYEKL. V lost 1 base and J 1 base, leaving 11 bases between the germline ends. This CDR3 spans 15 amino acids.

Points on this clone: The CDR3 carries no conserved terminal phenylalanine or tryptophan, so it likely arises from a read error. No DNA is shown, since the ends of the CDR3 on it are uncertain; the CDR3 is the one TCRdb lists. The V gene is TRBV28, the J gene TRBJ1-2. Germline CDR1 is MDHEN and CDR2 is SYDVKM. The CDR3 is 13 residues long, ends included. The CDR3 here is CASSIQGRPHGSL.

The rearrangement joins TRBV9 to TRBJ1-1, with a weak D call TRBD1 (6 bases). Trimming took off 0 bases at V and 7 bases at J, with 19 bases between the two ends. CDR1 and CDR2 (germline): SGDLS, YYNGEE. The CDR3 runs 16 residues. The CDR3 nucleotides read TGTGCCAGCAGCGTAGGCGGGCCCCCGAGGGGGGATGAAGCTTTCTTT. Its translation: CASSVGGPPRGDEAFF.